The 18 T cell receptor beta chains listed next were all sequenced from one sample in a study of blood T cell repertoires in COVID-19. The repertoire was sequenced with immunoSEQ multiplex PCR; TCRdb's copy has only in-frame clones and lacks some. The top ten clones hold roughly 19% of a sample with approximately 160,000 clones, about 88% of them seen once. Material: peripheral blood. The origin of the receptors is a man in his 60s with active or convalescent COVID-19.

The CDR3 here is CASSPGEDQPQHF. CDR3 coding DNA: TGTGCCAGCTCACCCGGGGAGGACCAGCCCCAGCATTTT. The genes are TRBV18 and TRBJ1-5, with unresolved D. The length of the CDR3 is 13 residues. Germline V gives CDR1 KGHSH, CDR2 LQKENI. V lost 3 bases to trimming and J lost 7 bases, with 10 bases between them.

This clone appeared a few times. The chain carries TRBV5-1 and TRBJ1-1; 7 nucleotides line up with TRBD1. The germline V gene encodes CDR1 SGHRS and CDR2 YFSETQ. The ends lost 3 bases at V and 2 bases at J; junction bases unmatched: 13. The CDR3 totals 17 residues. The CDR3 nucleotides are TGCGCCAGCAGCTCCATCAACCGGGACAGCTCTAACACTGAAGCTTTCTTT. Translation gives CASSSINRDSSNTEAFF. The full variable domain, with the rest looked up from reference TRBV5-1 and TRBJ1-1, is KAGVTQTPRYLIKTRGQQVTLSCSPISGHRSVSWYQQTPGQGLQFLFEYFSETQRNKGNFPGRFSGRQFSNSRSEMNVSTLELGDSALYLCASSSINRDSSNTEAFFGQGTRLTVV.

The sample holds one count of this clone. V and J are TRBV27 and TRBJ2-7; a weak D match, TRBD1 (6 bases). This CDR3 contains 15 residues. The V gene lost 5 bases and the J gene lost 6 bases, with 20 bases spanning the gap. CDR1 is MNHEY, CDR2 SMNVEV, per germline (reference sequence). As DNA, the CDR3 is TGTGCCAGCAGTAAAACCGGGACAAGCATCCCCGAGCAGTACTTC. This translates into CASSKTGTSIPEQYF.

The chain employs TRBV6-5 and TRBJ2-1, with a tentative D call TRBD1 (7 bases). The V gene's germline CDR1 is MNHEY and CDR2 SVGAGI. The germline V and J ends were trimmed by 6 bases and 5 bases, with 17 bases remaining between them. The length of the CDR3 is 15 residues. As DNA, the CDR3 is TGTGCCAGCAGGGAGGGGGCCGGGGCGGACAATGAGCAGTTCTTC. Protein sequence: CASREGAGADNEQFF.

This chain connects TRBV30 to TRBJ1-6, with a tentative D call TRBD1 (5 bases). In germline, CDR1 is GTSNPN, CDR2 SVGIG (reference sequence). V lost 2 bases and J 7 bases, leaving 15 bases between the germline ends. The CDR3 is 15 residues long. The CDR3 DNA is TGTGCCTGGAGTTTAAATACAGGTGGCAATTCACCCCTCCACTTT. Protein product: CAWSLNTGGNSPLHF.

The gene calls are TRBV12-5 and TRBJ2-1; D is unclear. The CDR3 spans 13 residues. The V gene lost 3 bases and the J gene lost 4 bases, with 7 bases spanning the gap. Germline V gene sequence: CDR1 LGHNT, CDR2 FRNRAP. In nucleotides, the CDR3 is TGTGCTAGTGGTTTCCCCAGTTACAATGAGCAGTTCTTC. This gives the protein CASGFPSYNEQFF. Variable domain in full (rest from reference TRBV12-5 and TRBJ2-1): DARVTQTPRHKVTEMGQEVTMRCQPILGHNTVFWYRQTMMQGLELLAYFRNRAPLDDSGMPKDRFSAEMPDATLATLKIQPSEPRDSAVYFCASGFPSYNEQFFGPGTRLTVL.

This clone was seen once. The CDR3 nucleotides are TGTGCCAGCTCACCAGGGTTGAGGGGACAGATTGGCTCCTACGAGCAGTACTTC. Translated, it gives CASSPGLRGQIGSYEQYF. This rearrangement joins TRBV18 to TRBJ2-7; the match to TRBD1 covers 7 bases. The germline V gene encodes CDR1 KGHSH and CDR2 LQKENI. Trimming took 2 bases from V and 0 from J; bases not matched to a gene: 13. CDR3 length: 18 amino acids.

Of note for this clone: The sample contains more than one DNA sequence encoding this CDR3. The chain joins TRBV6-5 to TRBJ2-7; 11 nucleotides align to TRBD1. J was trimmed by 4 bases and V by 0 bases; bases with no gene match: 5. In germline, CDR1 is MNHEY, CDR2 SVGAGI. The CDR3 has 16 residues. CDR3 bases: TGTGCCAGCAGTTACTCAACCGGGACAGGGGGGTACGAGCAGTACTTC. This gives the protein CASSYSTGTGGYEQYF.

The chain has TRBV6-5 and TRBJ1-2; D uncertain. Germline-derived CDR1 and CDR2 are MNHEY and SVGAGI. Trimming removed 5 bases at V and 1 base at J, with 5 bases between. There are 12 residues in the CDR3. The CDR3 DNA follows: TGTGCCAGCAGTCCCGGTAACTATGGCTACACCTTC. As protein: CASSPGNYGYTF.

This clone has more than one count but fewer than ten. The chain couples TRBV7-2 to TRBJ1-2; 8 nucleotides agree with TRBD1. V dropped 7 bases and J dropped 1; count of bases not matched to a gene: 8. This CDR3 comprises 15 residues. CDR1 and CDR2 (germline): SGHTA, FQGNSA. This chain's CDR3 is CASTSGQANNYGYTF. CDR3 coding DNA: TGTGCCAGCACCTCGGGACAGGCGAATAACTATGGCTACACCTTC. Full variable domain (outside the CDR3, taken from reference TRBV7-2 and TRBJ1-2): GAGVSQSPSNKVTEKGKDVELRCDPISGHTALYWYRQSLGQGLEFLIYFQGNSAPDKSGLPSDRFSAERTGGSVSTLTIQRTQQEDSAVYLCASTSGQANNYGYTFGSGTRLTVV.

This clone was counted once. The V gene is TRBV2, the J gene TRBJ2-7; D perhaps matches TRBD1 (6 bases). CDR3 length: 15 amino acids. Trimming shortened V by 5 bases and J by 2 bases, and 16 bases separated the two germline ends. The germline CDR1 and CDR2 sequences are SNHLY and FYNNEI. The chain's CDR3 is CASSTPGQWAYEQYF. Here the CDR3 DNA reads TGTGCCAGCAGTACCCCCGGACAGTGGGCCTACGAGCAGTACTTC.

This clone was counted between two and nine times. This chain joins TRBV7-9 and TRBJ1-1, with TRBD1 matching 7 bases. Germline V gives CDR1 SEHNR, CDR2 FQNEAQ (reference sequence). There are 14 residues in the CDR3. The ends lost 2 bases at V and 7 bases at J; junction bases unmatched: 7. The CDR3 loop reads CASSLQTGMGEAFF. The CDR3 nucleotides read TGTGCCAGCAGCTTACAGACAGGGATGGGTGAAGCTTTCTTT.

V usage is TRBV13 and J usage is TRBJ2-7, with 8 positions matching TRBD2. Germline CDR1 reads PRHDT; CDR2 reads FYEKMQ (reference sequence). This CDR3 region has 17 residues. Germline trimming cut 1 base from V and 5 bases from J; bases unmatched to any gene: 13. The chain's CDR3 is CASSLAGSGRGLHEQYF. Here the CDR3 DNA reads TGTGCCAGCAGCTTAGCCGGGAGCGGGAGAGGGCTCCACGAGCAGTACTTC.

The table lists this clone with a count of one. CDR3 sequence reads: CAISAAGVIPDTQYF. In DNA, the CDR3 is TGTGCCATCAGTGCGGCAGGGGTCATTCCGGATACGCAGTATTTT. The J gene is TRBJ2-3, the V gene TRBV10-3; possibly TRBD1 for D (6 bases). V lost 4 bases, J lost 6 bases, and 17 bases lay in between. This CDR3 has 15 amino acids. CDR1 ENHRY and CDR2 SYGVKD come from the germline V gene.

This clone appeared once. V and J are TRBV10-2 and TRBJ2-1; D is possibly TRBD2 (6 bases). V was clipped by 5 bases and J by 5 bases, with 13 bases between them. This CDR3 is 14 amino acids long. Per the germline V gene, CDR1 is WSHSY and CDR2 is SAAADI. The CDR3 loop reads CASSPGLYHNEQFF. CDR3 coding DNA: TGCGCCAGCAGTCCGGGACTGTACCACAATGAGCAGTTCTTC.

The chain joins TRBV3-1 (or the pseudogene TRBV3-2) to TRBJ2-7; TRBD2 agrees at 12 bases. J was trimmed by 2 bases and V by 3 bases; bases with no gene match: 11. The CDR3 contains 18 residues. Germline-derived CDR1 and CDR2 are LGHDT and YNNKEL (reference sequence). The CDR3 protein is CASSHYSRLAGATYEQYF. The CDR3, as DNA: TGTGCCAGCAGCCATTACTCCCGACTAGCGGGGGCCACCTACGAGCAGTACTTC.

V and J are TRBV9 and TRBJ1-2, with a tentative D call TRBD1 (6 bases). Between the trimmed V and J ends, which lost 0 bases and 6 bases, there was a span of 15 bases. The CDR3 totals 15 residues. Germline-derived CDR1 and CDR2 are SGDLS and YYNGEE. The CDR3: CASSVGAGVLDGYTF. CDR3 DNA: TGTGCCAGCAGCGTAGGGGCAGGGGTGTTGGATGGCTACACCTTC.

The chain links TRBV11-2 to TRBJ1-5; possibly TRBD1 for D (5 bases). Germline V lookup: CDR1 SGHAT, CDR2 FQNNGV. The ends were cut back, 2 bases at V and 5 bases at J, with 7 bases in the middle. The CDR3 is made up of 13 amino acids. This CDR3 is CASSLTQDQPQHF. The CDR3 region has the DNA TGTGCCAGCAGCTTAACACAGGATCAGCCCCAGCATTTT.